This T cell receptor (beta chain) was sequenced during a study of beta chain features in type 1 diabetes. Study conclusions and caveats: It was not settled here whether HLA type affects TCRB rearrangement. PCR might pick shorter templates more often, in the same way for patients and controls. Within patients, naive, central memory and Treg TCRB repertoires seemed more similar than within healthy donors. Shorter TCRB CDR3s, moderately but significantly so, were found in Type 1 diabetes patients in all four CD4+ subsets.

In this sample, this clone turned up once. No antigen is known for it. Purities in excess of 95% were seen in all sorted populations. Expressed TCRB transcripts were sequenced because the entire RNA isolate underwent reverse transcription. Generated by immunoSEQ multiplex PCR, the TCRdb table keeps only in-frame clones and is missing some. The sample has tens of thousands of clones; around 68% are singletons. This CDR3 is 12 amino acids long. Germline assignment: CDR1 SQVTM and CDR2 ANQGSEA. The V gene end was trimmed by 6 bases and the J gene end by 2 bases; junction bases not matched to a gene: 3. V gene TRBV29-1 combines with J gene TRBJ2-5; TRBD1 aligns across 7 bases. Sequencing was carried out using stem cell memory CD4+ T cells from blood. This TCR came from a woman aged 40 to 50 with type 1 diabetes. CDR3 in amino acids: CSVLQGQETQYF. The CDR3 bases are TGCAGCGTCCTACAGGGGCAAGAGACCCAGTACTTC.